Following are 21 T cell receptor beta chains from one sample sequenced in a study of cytomegalovirus exposure and HLA in healthy donors. Researchers ran the PCR with 60 Vbeta and 13 Jbeta primers. TCRdb's copy holds only in-frame clones and misses some; the assay was immunoSEQ multiplex PCR. The profile shows approximately 85,000 clones, roughly 77% of them singletons. Specimen: PBMCs. The receptors come from a young man in good health and CMV-seronegative.

The chain has TRBV9 and TRBJ2-1; perhaps TRBD2 as D (6 bases). Trimming took 0 bases from V and 6 from J, leaving 13 bases between them. Per germline, CDR1 SGDLS and CDR2 YYNGEE. The CDR3 totals 15 residues. The CDR3 reads CASSVAGGAANEQFF. Here the CDR3 DNA reads TGTGCCAGCAGCGTAGCGGGCGGGGCGGCCAATGAGCAGTTCTTC.

The CDR3 DNA reads as TGCGCCAGCAGCTTGGTGGGGGGAGTGGGGTACAATGAGCAGTTCTTC. This translates into CASSLVGGVGYNEQFF. This rearrangement joins TRBV5-1 to TRBJ2-1; a possible D gene is TRBD2 (6 bases). Trimming removed 0 bases at V and 4 bases at J, with 14 bases between. The CDR3 runs to 16 residues. The V gene's germline CDR1 is SGHRS and CDR2 YFSETQ. Variable domain in full (rest from reference TRBV5-1 and TRBJ2-1): KAGVTQTPRYLIKTRGQQVTLSCSPISGHRSVSWYQQTPGQGLQFLFEYFSETQRNKGNFPGRFSGRQFSNSRSEMNVSTLELGDSALYLCASSLVGGVGYNEQFFGPGTRLTVL.

The chain recombines TRBV15 with TRBJ2-1; 11 bases agree with TRBD1. Trimming cost V 0 bases and J 9 bases; bases outside gene matches: 4. Germline-derived CDR1 and CDR2 are LNHNV and YYDKDF (reference sequence). This CDR3 is 15 amino acids long. The CDR3: CATSREGQGVTEQFF. The CDR3 DNA reads as TGTGCCACCAGCAGAGAGGGACAGGGGGTCACTGAGCAGTTCTTC.

The chain uses TRBV15 and TRBJ2-7, with TRBD2 matching 9 bases. The ends lost 3 bases at V and 6 bases at J; junction bases unmatched: 12. This CDR3 region has 16 residues. CDR1 is LNHNV and CDR2 is YYDKDF in the germline V gene (reference sequence). The chain's CDR3 is CATSRATGTSRGEQYF. DNA for the CDR3: TGTGCCACCAGCAGGGCAACCGGGACTAGCAGGGGCGAGCAGTACTTC.

The rearrangement joins TRBV19 to TRBJ1-1; possible D gene TRBD1, 5 bases. V was clipped by 7 bases and J by 4 bases, with 16 bases between them. The CDR3 totals 14 residues. Germline lookup yields CDR1 LNHDA and CDR2 SQIVND (reference sequence). CDR3 DNA: TGTGCCAGTACAACAGGCAGGGAGGGCACTGAAGCTTTCTTT. Translation: CASTTGREGTEAFF.

The chain combines TRBV19 with TRBJ2-7; 8 nucleotides align to TRBD1. Germline CDR1 is LNHDA and CDR2 is SQIVND (reference sequence). This CDR3 contains 15 residues. The V and J ends lost 6 bases and 5 bases, in that order; junction bases with no gene match: 12. The CDR3 spells CASRTPHRGSDEQYF. In DNA form, the CDR3 reads TGTGCCAGTAGGACCCCGCACAGGGGGTCGGACGAGCAGTACTTC.

The chain has TRBV5-4 and TRBJ2-7; 9 bases are shared with TRBD1. This CDR3 is built from 14 residues. V shed 6 bases, J shed 6 bases, and the junction held 10 bases outside the gene matches. CDR1 SGHNT and CDR2 YYREEE come from the germline V gene (reference sequence). CDR3 coding DNA: TGTGCCAGCACCCAACAGGGGGCCCTTGGCGAGCAGTACTTC. This translates into CASTQQGALGEQYF.

The rearrangement joins TRBV7-2 to TRBJ1-2; 8 bases map to TRBD1. V shed 5 bases and J 5 bases; nucleotides not matched to a gene: 16. This CDR3 spans 17 amino acids. Germline V gene sequence: CDR1 SGHTA, CDR2 FQGNSA. In nucleotides, the CDR3 is TGTGCCAGCAGCCAAGAAACCGCTCCGGACAGGGTATATGGCTACACCTTC. Protein: CASSQETAPDRVYGYTF.

V gene TRBV28 combines with J gene TRBJ1-2; D remains unclear. Germline V gene lookup returns CDR1 MDHEN and CDR2 SYDVKM. The CDR3 length is 14 residues. Trimming took 6 bases from V and 4 from J, leaving 15 bases between them. This CDR3 is CASSLTQEGYGYTF. The CDR3 DNA reads as TGTGCCAGCAGCCTAACCCAGGAGGGCTATGGCTACACCTTC.

The chain is built from TRBV18 and TRBJ2-2, with 10 bases fitting TRBD1. V dropped 2 bases and J dropped 0; count of bases not matched to a gene: 6. CDR1 and CDR2 from the germline V gene are KGHSH and LQKENI. This CDR3 has 18 amino acids. Here the CDR3 DNA reads TGTGCCAGCTCACCATGGGGACAGGGGTCCGCGAACACCGGGGAGCTGTTTTTT. This sequence encodes CASSPWGQGSANTGELFF. Filled out from reference TRBV18 and TRBJ2-2, the complete variable domain reads NAGVMQNPRHLVRRRGQEARLRCSPMKGHSHVYWYRQLPEEGLKFMVYLQKENIIDESGMPKERFSAEFPKEGPSILRIQQVVRGDSAAYFCASSPWGQGSANTGELFFGEGSRLTVL.

The rearrangement uses TRBV4-1 and TRBJ1-1; D uncertain. The CDR3 runs 13 residues. The germline V gene has CDR1 MGHRA and CDR2 YSYEKL. Trimming took 4 bases from V and 7 from J, leaving 13 bases between them. The CDR3 DNA reads as TGCGCCAGCAGCCTCGGGGAAAGAAATGAAGCTTTCTTT. Its protein is CASSLGERNEAFF.

This clone has a handful of counts. The chain has TRBV6-1 and TRBJ1-5; 9 nucleotides agree with TRBD1. The V and J ends lost 3 bases and 7 bases, in that order; junction bases with no gene match: 7. The CDR3 spans 15 residues. Per germline, CDR1 MNHNS and CDR2 SASEGT. CDR3 sequence (DNA): TGTGCCAGCAGTGAGGACGGGACAGGGTTGCAGCCCCAGCATTTT. This encodes CASSEDGTGLQPQHF.

J is TRBJ2-7 and V is TRBV9, with D possibly TRBD2 on 5 matching bases. V was clipped by 0 bases and J by 7 bases, with 11 bases between them. This CDR3 region has 13 residues. Germline lookup yields CDR1 SGDLS and CDR2 YYNGEE. CDR3 bases: TGTGCCAGCAGCGTAGGGGCGAGGGAGGAGCAGTACTTC. Protein: CASSVGAREEQYF.

This chain links TRBV5-1 with TRBJ2-7; D might be TRBD1 (6 bases). The ends were cut back, 4 bases at V and 0 bases at J, with 14 bases in the middle. Germline lookup yields CDR1 SGHRS and CDR2 YFSETQ. CDR3 length: 15 amino acids. Here the CDR3 DNA reads TGCGCCAGCAGCGGAACAGGGATTAGCTCCTACGAGCAGTACTTC. Translation: CASSGTGISSYEQYF.

The chain couples TRBV27 to TRBJ2-7, with a tentative D call TRBD2 (5 bases). Trimming stripped 2 bases from V and 5 bases from J, with 16 bases between. This CDR3 has 15 residues. Germline V gives CDR1 MNHEY, CDR2 SMNVEV (reference sequence). DNA of the CDR3: TGTGCCAGCAGTTTAGGGAGAAGGGCGGCCCACGAGCAGTACTTC. This sequence encodes CASSLGRRAAHEQYF.

The chain employs TRBV28 and TRBJ1-3; weak D call: TRBD1 (5 bases). Germline CDR1 MDHEN, CDR2 SYDVKM. With 6 bases removed from V and 0 bases from J, the gap between germline ends came to 15 bases. The CDR3 consists of 16 residues. The DNA of the CDR3 is TGTGCCAGCAGGGAGGGACGTCTTAGCTCTGGAAACACCATATATTTT. This sequence encodes CASREGRLSSGNTIYF.

The V and J genes are TRBV7-2 and TRBJ1-1, with TRBD1 identical over 8 bases. From germline, CDR1 is SGHTA and CDR2 FQGNSA. This CDR3 spans 15 amino acids. The V and J ends lost 2 bases and 5 bases, in that order; junction bases with no gene match: 7. The CDR3 loop is CASSLTGQGGTEAFF. CDR3 DNA: TGTGCCAGCAGCTTAACTGGACAGGGCGGGACTGAAGCTTTCTTT.

This clone was picked up a small number of times. This chain connects TRBV18 to TRBJ1-4; tentative D call: TRBD1 (6 bases). The CDR3 consists of 16 residues. Looked up from germline, CDR1 is KGHSH and CDR2 is LQKENI. The V end was cut by 2 bases, the J end by 4 bases, with 14 bases between. CDR3 bases: TGTGCCAGCTCACCAGGCTTACAGGGACATAATGAAAAACTGTTTTTT. It yields the protein CASSPGLQGHNEKLFF.

This sequence joins TRBV4-3 and TRBJ1-6; 10 positions match TRBD1. The CDR3 is 14 amino acids. Trimming at V came to 4 bases and at J to 9 bases, leaving 3 bases not matched to a gene. Germline V gene lookup returns CDR1 LGHNA and CDR2 YSLEER. CDR3 protein: CASSLGTGASPLHF. In DNA form, the CDR3 reads TGCGCCAGCAGCCTAGGGACAGGGGCTTCACCCCTCCACTTT.

The J gene is TRBJ2-7, the V gene TRBV5-1; TRBD1 matches 7 bases. The CDR3 spans 14 residues. Germline V gene data show CDR1 as SGHRS and CDR2 as YFSETQ. V lost 1 base to trimming and J lost 3 bases; unmatched junction nucleotides: 4. This chain's CDR3 is CASSLSPGGYEQYF. CDR3 bases: TGCGCCAGCAGCTTGTCTCCAGGGGGCTACGAGCAGTACTTC.

This chain's CDR3 is CASSRDRGYTEAFF. CDR3 DNA sequence: TGTGCCAGCAGTCGGGACAGGGGTTACACTGAAGCTTTCTTT. The chain has TRBV2 and TRBJ1-1; 10 positions match TRBD1. Germline CDR1 and CDR2: SNHLY and FYNNEI. Unmatched junction bases numbered 3, after V lost 5 bases and J lost 3 bases. The CDR3 has 14 amino acids.